This T cell receptor beta chain stems from a study of blood T cell repertoires in COVID-19. About the study: Collection of acute and convalescent COVID-19 samples took place in the United States, Italy and Spain. T cells, B-cell-depleted T cells, or PBMCs supplied cDNA or gDNA.

How the authors handled the data: It was from reference gene primer amplification that nucleated cell counts were estimated. This table comes from immunoSEQ multiplex PCR, and its TCRdb copy is limited to in-frame clones, with some not included. The V and J calls and clone size are taken from that table; D and trimming were inferred from the DNA. The data hold approximately 63,000 clones, with 65% to 80% observed a single time. The V gene end was trimmed by 2 bases and the J gene end by 7 bases; junction bases not matched to a gene: 17. The CDR3 is made up of 19 amino acids. CDR1 is KGHSH, CDR2 LQKENI, per germline.

The specimen sequenced was peripheral blood. This TCR derives from a woman aged 70 to 79 with acute or convalescent COVID-19. The rearrangement links TRBV18 to TRBJ2-1, with 10 bases that match TRBD2. This chain's CDR3 is CASSPGASGGLQIVNEQFF. CDR3 sequence (DNA): TGTGCCAGCTCACCAGGGGCTAGCGGGGGACTTCAGATAGTGAATGAGCAGTTCTTC.